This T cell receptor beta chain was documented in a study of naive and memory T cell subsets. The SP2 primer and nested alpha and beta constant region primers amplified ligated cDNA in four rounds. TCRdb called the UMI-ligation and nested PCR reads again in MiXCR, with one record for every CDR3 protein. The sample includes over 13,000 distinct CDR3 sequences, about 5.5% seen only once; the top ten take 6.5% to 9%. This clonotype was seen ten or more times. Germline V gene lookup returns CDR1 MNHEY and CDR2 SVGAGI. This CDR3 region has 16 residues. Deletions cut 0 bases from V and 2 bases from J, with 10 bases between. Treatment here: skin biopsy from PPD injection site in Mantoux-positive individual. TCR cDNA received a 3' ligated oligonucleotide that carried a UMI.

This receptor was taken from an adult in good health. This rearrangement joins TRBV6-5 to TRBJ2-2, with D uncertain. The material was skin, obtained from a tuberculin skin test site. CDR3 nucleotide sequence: TGTGCCAGCAGTTACTCGATGTCCGATAACACCGGGGAGCTGTTTTTT. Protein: CASSYSMSDNTGELFF.